Shown below are 17 T cell receptor beta chains from a single sample sequenced in a study of T cells after yellow fever vaccination. Via MiXCR, TCRdb re-called the 5' RACE reads, giving one row per CDR3 protein. The sample lists about 510,000 distinct CDR3 sequences, 21% occurring once. The source material was PBMCs, sampled approximately 22 days after the first yellow fever vaccination. The origin of the receptors is a man aged 18-30 years who received the YFV17D yellow fever vaccine.

V gene TRBV5-1 combines with J gene TRBJ2-5, with D hard to call. CDR3 length: 13 amino acids. CDR1 is SGHRS, CDR2 YFSETQ, per germline. Trimming took off 3 bases at V and 5 bases at J, with 11 bases between the two ends. CDR3 in amino acids: CASSSEPRETQYF. CDR3 nucleotide sequence: TGCGCCAGCAGCTCGGAACCAAGGGAGACCCAGTACTTC.

This chain uses TRBV6-2 or TRBV6-3 with TRBJ1-1; a possible D gene is TRBD1 (5 bases). The CDR3 has 14 amino acids. Germline CDR1 is MNHEY and CDR2 is SVGEGT. V lost 2 bases to trimming and J lost 0 bases, with 7 bases between them. Here the CDR3 reads CASSYKGLNTEAFF. The CDR3, as DNA: TGTGCCAGCAGTTACAAGGGGCTGAACACTGAAGCTTTCTTT.

This chain connects TRBV6-6 to TRBJ1-4, with D unresolved. V was pared by 8 bases and J by 7 bases, with 11 bases between. This CDR3 has 12 amino acids. CDR1 is MNHNY, CDR2 SVGAGI, per germline (reference sequence). The CDR3 spells CASLWRGEKLFF. Written as DNA, the CDR3 is TGTGCCAGCCTCTGGCGGGGTGAAAAACTGTTTTTT.

This chain uses TRBV6-1 with TRBJ2-5, with D unclear. The ends were cut back, 0 bases at V and 6 bases at J, with 5 bases in the middle. Germline V gives CDR1 MNHNS, CDR2 SASEGT. The CDR3 contains 12 residues. In DNA, the CDR3 is TGTGCCAGCAGTGAAGCGCTGAAGACCCAGTACTTC. Translating it yields CASSEALKTQYF.

This clonotype was seen at least ten times. This sequence joins TRBV5-1 and TRBJ1-5; 11 bases fit TRBD1. V trimming: 5 bases; J trimming: 5 bases; junction bases outside the gene matches: 6. This CDR3 contains 15 residues. The germline CDR1 and CDR2 sequences are SGHRS and YFSETQ. CDR3 sequence reads: CASSLGGQGDQPQHF. The CDR3 region has the DNA TGCGCCAGCAGTCTCGGGGGACAGGGGGATCAGCCCCAGCATTTT.

This clonotype was picked up many times. This rearrangement joins TRBV7-2 to TRBJ2-3; 7 nucleotides agree with TRBD2. The CDR3 is 14 residues long. The V segment lost 4 bases and the J segment 2 bases; nucleotides outside the gene matches: 3. CDR1 is SGHTA, CDR2 FQGNSA, per germline. The CDR3 DNA reads TGTGCCAGCAGCTCCGGGACTAACACAGATACGCAGTATTTT. It is translated as CASSSGTNTDTQYF.

This rearrangement joins TRBV7-2 to TRBJ2-7, with D possibly matching TRBD1 (5 bases). Trimming stripped 6 bases from V and 2 bases from J, with 14 bases between. The CDR3 totals 14 residues. Per the germline V gene, CDR1 is SGHTA and CDR2 is FQGNSA. CDR3 sequence (DNA): TGTGCCAGCAGGTTAACAGGCAGCACCTACGAGCAGTACTTC. It specifies CASRLTGSTYEQYF.

The CDR3 DNA sequence: TGTGCCAGCAGCTTGGCCCAAAACTACGAGCAGTACTTC. Translating gives CASSLAQNYEQYF. J is TRBJ2-7 and V is TRBV7-2, with D unclear. This CDR3 spans 13 amino acids. Trimming pared 3 bases from V and 3 bases from J, leaving 9 bases between. The germline gives CDR1 SGHTA, CDR2 FQGNSA.

CDR3 protein: CSYPNGQGASEQFF. The DNA of the CDR3 is TGCAGCTATCCCAATGGACAGGGGGCTAGCGAGCAGTTCTTC. The chain has TRBV20-1 and TRBJ2-1, with 11 bases matching TRBD1. This CDR3 is 14 amino acids long. Germline loops: CDR1 DFQATT, CDR2 SNEGSKA (reference sequence).

This clonotype was seen ten or more times. The rearrangement joins TRBV6-6 to TRBJ2-1; D gene unclear. Germline lookup yields CDR1 MNHNY and CDR2 SVGAGI (reference sequence). V was cut by 2 bases and J by 6 bases, with 8 bases left in between. This CDR3 region has 13 residues. The CDR3 reads CASSYVSSNEQFF. The CDR3, as DNA: TGTGCCAGCAGTTACGTCTCTAGCAATGAGCAGTTCTTC.

The J gene is TRBJ1-3, the V gene TRBV6-5; D possibly corresponds to TRBD1 (6 bases). This CDR3 spans 16 amino acids. V was shortened by 0 bases and J by 5 bases, with 14 bases between the two germline ends. Per germline, CDR1 MNHEY and CDR2 SVGAGI. The CDR3 sequence is CASSYSGAGARNTIYF. The DNA for the CDR3 is TGTGCCAGCAGTTACTCGGGGGCAGGAGCTCGAAACACCATATATTTT.

The rearrangement uses TRBV19 and TRBJ1-2; D uncertain. The CDR3 has 16 residues. V was trimmed by 0 bases and J by 0 bases, leaving 11 bases between them. The germline V gene has CDR1 LNHDA and CDR2 SQIVND (reference sequence). The DNA for the CDR3 is TGTGCCAGTAGTATAGATCACCCCGGGTCTAACTATGGCTACACCTTC. Translated: CASSIDHPGSNYGYTF.

This clonotype was recorded a few times. CDR3 sequence reads: CASSEPGITGELFF. The CDR3 DNA sequence: TGTGCCAGCAGTGAACCGGGGATCACCGGGGAGCTGTTTTTT. The chain has TRBV2 and TRBJ2-2; D might be TRBD2 (5 bases). CDR1 is SNHLY, CDR2 FYNNEI, per germline. The CDR3 length is 14 residues. V was clipped by 2 bases and J by 4 bases, with 8 bases between them.

V usage is TRBV4-1 and J usage is TRBJ1-4; 10 nucleotides agree with TRBD1. CDR1 is MGHRA, CDR2 YSYEKL, per germline. Losses at the gene ends were 4 bases for V and 0 bases for J; bases not matched to a gene: 5. This CDR3 contains 17 residues. The CDR3 protein is CASSRQGASATNEKLFF. The CDR3 DNA is TGCGCCAGCAGCCGACAGGGGGCGAGTGCAACTAATGAAAAACTGTTTTTT.

The table lists this clonotype with a count of one. This chain joins TRBV3-1 and TRBJ2-1; tentative D call: TRBD1 (6 bases). Trimming pared 4 bases from V and 3 bases from J, leaving 16 bases between. This CDR3 has 16 residues. The germline V gene has CDR1 LGHDT and CDR2 YNNKEL (reference sequence). CDR3 region: CASSLDVRTDYNEQFF. The CDR3 nucleotides are TGTGCCAGCAGCCTAGACGTTCGGACAGACTACAATGAGCAGTTCTTC.

The J gene is TRBJ2-1, the V gene TRBV20-1; D gene ambiguous. Germline CDR1 DFQATT, CDR2 SNEGSKA (reference sequence). CDR3 length: 14 amino acids. Trimming took 0 bases from V and 0 from J, leaving 6 bases between them. The CDR3 loop reads CSARDSASYNEQFF. The CDR3 nucleotides are TGCAGTGCTAGAGATTCAGCCTCCTACAATGAGCAGTTCTTC.

V and J are TRBV7-9 and TRBJ2-3; 8 bases are shared with TRBD1. The CDR3 length is 17 residues. The germline V gene has CDR1 SEHNR and CDR2 FQNEAQ (reference sequence). V trimming: 5 bases; J trimming: 3 bases; junction bases outside the gene matches: 13. CDR3 sequence reads: CASSPYGTGERTDTQYF. The CDR3 region has the DNA TGTGCCAGCAGCCCTTATGGGACAGGAGAAAGGACAGATACGCAGTATTTT. The variable domain in full, completed from reference TRBV7-9 and TRBJ2-3, reads DTGVSQNPRHKITKRGQNVTFRCDPISEHNRLYWYRQTLGQGPEFLTYFQNEAQLEKSRLLSDRFSAERPKGSFSTLEIQRTEQGDSAMYLCASSPYGTGERTDTQYFGPGTRLTVL.